The sequence of this TCR beta chain was determined in a study of T cell repertoires and HLA-DP antigens. To note about this clone: Its specificity is not known.

Amplification used primers for 54 TRBV and 13 TRBJ segments. Only in-frame clones appear in the TCRdb table, and some are missing; sequencing was by immunoSEQ multiplex PCR. The table lists over 100,000 clones, 80% to 95% of them singletons. Trimming took 5 bases from V and 12 from J; bases not matched to a gene: 10. The germline gives CDR1 SGHAT, CDR2 FQNNGV. The CDR3 extends over 14 amino acids. The chain combines TRBV11-2 with TRBJ1-4, with TRBD1 matching 9 bases. Material: CD4+ T cells from PBMCs. This sequence originates from a woman younger than 35 in good health and CMV-seronegative. The CDR3 DNA reads TGTGCCAGCAGCCACCGGACAGGGGTCGGGGAACTGTTTTTT. Protein product: CASSHRTGVGELFF. Together with reference TRBV11-2 and TRBJ1-4, the CDR3 gives the full variable domain: EAGVAQSPRYKIIEKRQSVAFWCNPISGHATLYWYQQILGQGPKLLIQFQNNGVVDDSQLPKDRFSAERLKGVDSTLKIQPAKLEDSAVYLCASSHRTGVGELFFGSGTQLSVL.